This T cell receptor (beta chain) is from a study of shared clonotypes between healthy human individuals. As originally analysed: Sequence data from immunoSEQ were junction-only and lacked quality scores; consequently, filtering differed. Profiling relied on immunoSEQ multiplex PCR, and the TCRdb table lists in-frame clones only, not all of them. D and trimming come from the DNA, and the V and J calls and clone size come from that table. The sample holds some 500,000 clones, approximately 94% seen once. Findings and caveats of the study: The study found approximately 5% of naive CD4 clonotypes shared across a few donors.

This CDR3 spans 14 amino acids. V dropped 1 base and J dropped 5 bases, with 9 bases sitting between them. Per germline, CDR1 SEHNR and CDR2 FQNEAQ (reference sequence). On this clone itself: Its antigen is as yet unknown.

The source material was naive CD4+ T cells sorted from blood. Sample subset: CD45RA+ positively selected. The V and J genes are TRBV7-9 and TRBJ2-1; D unresolved. This sequence originates from a woman aged 25 to 39 in good health. Here the CDR3 reads CASSLELGNNEQFF. The CDR3 DNA reads TGTGCCAGCAGCTTAGAGTTGGGAAACAATGAGCAGTTCTTC.